This TCR beta chain was identified during a study of cytomegalovirus exposure and HLA in healthy donors. On the study more broadly: The study's early data release held tens of millions of unique TCRs from HLA-typed donors.

Whole-study findings and limits: Differences between HLA loci emerged in a later analysis of TCR association rates, with DRB1 most and HLA-C fewest. Presence/absence analyses assumed roughly uniform sequencing depth across donors, which may not hold.

About this clone: Its antigen is not identified.

The PCR used 60 Vbeta and 13 Jbeta primers. Measured with immunoSEQ multiplex PCR; TCRdb has only the in-frame clones, and not every one. Here the sample spans around 110,000 clones, around 75% being singletons. V was cut by 0 bases and J by 5 bases, with 8 bases left in between. CDR1 is SGHNT and CDR2 is YYREEE in the germline V gene (reference sequence). The CDR3 is 13 residues long. The chain is built from TRBV5-4 and TRBJ2-5, with D tentatively TRBD1 (6 bases). The sample was PBMCs. This TCR derives from a woman in her late teens or twenties in good health and CMV-seronegative. DNA of the CDR3: TGTGCCAGCAGCTTGGCACAGGGTGAGACCCAGTACTTC. It specifies CASSLAQGETQYF.